Below, 27 T cell receptor beta chains from the same sample are listed, as sequenced in a study of regulatory T cells in long-lasting Graves disease. Time point indicated: newly diagnosed GD, antithyroid drugs for less than 3 months. Isolated PBMC RNA provided the starting material for the TCR library. Through Arm-PCR of CDR3 regions and iRepertoire HTBI primers, TCR beta libraries were built. One entry per CDR3 protein results from TCRdb running MiXCR on the multiplex PCR reads. The data contain approximately 460,000 distinct CDR3 sequences, around 15% of them singletons. This sample also belongs to another study, concerning T cells in Graves' hyperthyroidism and ophthalmopathy.

The sequencing here drew on peripheral blood mononuclear cells (PBMCs), taken at new diagnosis, from a patient treated with antithyroid drugs. These receptor sequences come from a young woman with Graves disease.

This sequence joins TRBV2 and TRBJ2-5; possible D gene TRBD1, 7 bases. CDR1 is SNHLY, CDR2 FYNNEI, per germline. Trimming left V 1 base short and J 0 bases short, with 9 bases between. The CDR3 spans 15 residues. CDR3 sequence: CASSEGRGDQETQYF. The DNA for the CDR3 is TGTGCCAGCAGTGAAGGCAGGGGGGACCAAGAGACCCAGTACTTC.

This clonotype was detected many times. The chain couples TRBV2 to TRBJ2-1, with 15 bases that match TRBD2. Trimming at V came to 2 bases and at J to 9 bases, leaving 5 bases not matched to a gene. This CDR3 region has 16 residues. CDR1 and CDR2 from the germline V gene are SNHLY and FYNNEI. The CDR3 is CASSELRTSGRGEQFF. CDR3 DNA: TGTGCCAGCAGTGAATTAAGGACTAGCGGGAGGGGTGAGCAGTTCTTC.

This clonotype was picked up a small number of times. The chain couples TRBV10-1 to TRBJ2-7, with 8 positions matching TRBD2. There are 13 residues in the CDR3. Per germline, CDR1 WNHNN and CDR2 SYGVQD (reference sequence). With V trimmed by 3 bases and J by 6 bases, 4 bases remained unmatched. CDR3 DNA: TGCGCCAGCAGTGAAAAGCGGGAGCGCGAGCAGTACTTC. This sequence encodes CASSEKREREQYF.

As to this clonotype: This may come from a read error, since a much larger clone is one base off. V gene TRBV4-1 combines with J gene TRBJ2-1; D not certain. Germline CDR1 MGHRA, CDR2 YSYEKL. CDR3 length: 15 residues. CDR3 amino acids: CTSSQVALPTNEQFF. The CDR3 DNA is TGCACCAGCAGCCAAGTGGCCCTTCCTACCAATGAGCAGTTCTTC.

This clonotype was counted between two and nine times. The V call is TRBV20-1, the J call TRBJ2-1, with D uncertain. Germline CDR1 reads DFQATT; CDR2 reads SNEGSKA (reference sequence). CDR3 length: 12 amino acids. Trimming cost V 5 bases and J 9 bases, with 14 bases left between them. The CDR3 nucleotides are TGCAGTGCTCGTGGAGAGTTCAGTGAGCAGTTCTTC. Its protein product is CSARGEFSEQFF.

The J gene is TRBJ2-1, the V gene TRBV12-3 or TRBV12-4; D not certain. This CDR3 has 13 residues. Trimming removed 3 bases from V and 6 bases from J, with 9 bases in between. The CDR3 here is CASSFTDGNEQFF. The CDR3 coding sequence is TGTGCCAGCAGTTTTACAGATGGCAATGAGCAGTTCTTC.

The rearrangement links TRBV6-2 or TRBV6-3 to TRBJ2-2; no firm D call. This CDR3 has 16 amino acids. Germline CDR1 reads MNHEY; CDR2 reads SVGEGT. Trimming cost V 5 bases and J 1 base, with 14 bases left between them. The CDR3 DNA follows: TGTGCCAGCAGTGAAGCTGGCAGCTGGAACACCGGGGAGCTGTTTTTT. Protein product: CASSEAGSWNTGELFF.

This clonotype was observed many times. V gene TRBV3-1 combines with J gene TRBJ1-2; D is perhaps TRBD1 (5 bases). The CDR3 runs to 13 residues. The V end was cut by 4 bases, the J end by 4 bases, with 10 bases between. Germline V gene sequence: CDR1 LGHDT, CDR2 YNNKEL (reference sequence). CDR3 amino acids: CASSLDTFYGYTF. For the CDR3, the DNA is TGTGCCAGCAGCCTGGACACCTTCTATGGCTACACCTTC.

This clonotype has only a few counts. The rearrangement links TRBV4-3 to TRBJ2-1; D ambiguous. CDR1 and CDR2 from the germline V gene are LGHNA and YSLEER. This CDR3 spans 15 amino acids. The V end was cut by 0 bases, the J end by 7 bases, with 13 bases between. Here the CDR3 DNA reads TGCGCCAGCAGCCAAGATAGTAGGATAAGGAATGAGCAGTTCTTC. Its translation: CASSQDSRIRNEQFF.

This clonotype came up many times. The chain couples TRBV7-2 to TRBJ2-1; D is unclear. V gave up 5 bases and J gave up 0 bases, with 11 bases separating them. CDR1 SGHTA and CDR2 FQGNSA come from the germline V gene. The CDR3 totals 15 residues. Here the CDR3 DNA reads TGTGCCAGCAGCCGACAACAGAGCTCCTACAATGAGCAGTTCTTC. The encoded protein is CASSRQQSSYNEQFF.

This clonotype was counted ten times or more. The gene calls are TRBV6-1 and TRBJ2-1, with 9 positions matching TRBD2. J was trimmed by 5 bases and V by 3 bases; bases with no gene match: 5. This CDR3 is 15 amino acids long. Germline V CDR1 and CDR2: MNHNS, SASEGT. The CDR3 reads CASSEGLAYHNEQFF. In nucleotides, the CDR3 is TGTGCCAGCAGTGAGGGACTAGCCTATCACAATGAGCAGTTCTTC.

This clonotype occurred many times. The chain couples TRBV24-1 to TRBJ2-2; 11 bases are a match to TRBD2. V shed 11 bases, J shed 0 bases, and the junction held 16 bases outside the gene matches. Germline CDR1 KGHDR, CDR2 SFDVKD. The CDR3 has 19 amino acids. CDR3 sequence reads: CASQGTSGAPDANTGELFF. The DNA for the CDR3 is TGTGCCAGCCAAGGGACTAGCGGAGCCCCTGACGCGAACACCGGGGAGCTGTTTTTT.

This chain joins TRBV4-1 and TRBJ1-5; 8 nucleotides match TRBD1. This CDR3 comprises 16 residues. V was pared by 4 bases and J by 2 bases, with 7 bases of the junction left unmatched. CDR1 is MGHRA, CDR2 YSYEKL, per germline. DNA for the CDR3: TGCGCCAGCAGCCTAGCAACAGGGGGACGCAATCAGCCCCAGCATTTT. This sequence encodes CASSLATGGRNQPQHF.

This clonotype was seen at least ten times. The V and J genes are TRBV25-1 and TRBJ2-7, with no clear D. This CDR3 has 14 amino acids. The V end lost 3 bases, the J end lost 1 base, and 10 bases lay between the germline ends. Germline assignment: CDR1 MGHDK and CDR2 SYGVNS. The CDR3 reads CASSEYGGSYEQYF. Here the CDR3 DNA reads TGTGCCAGCAGTGAGTACGGCGGTTCCTACGAGCAGTACTTC.

The table lists this clonotype with many counts. V and J are TRBV12-3 or TRBV12-4 and TRBJ2-1, with D unclear. The CDR3 runs 15 residues. V was shortened by 2 bases and J by 5 bases, with 13 bases between the two germline ends. The CDR3 loop is CASSLRGPADNEQFF. In DNA, the CDR3 is TGTGCCAGCAGTTTACGTGGGCCCGCGGACAATGAGCAGTTCTTC.

This clonotype was counted a few times. Being one base from a much bigger clone, this may be a read error. This CDR3 is missing its conserved last phenylalanine or tryptophan, likely due to a read error. This sequence joins TRBV28 and TRBJ2-3; TRBD1 agrees at 7 bases. TRBJ1-1 explains the end of the DNA better; the J call may be wrong. Looked up from germline, CDR1 is MDHEN and CDR2 is SYDVKM. The CDR3 has 14 amino acids. CDR3 DNA: TGTGCCAGCAGTTCGTACAGGGGATCCACTGAAGCTTTCCTT. This translates into CASSSYRGSTEAFL.

Regarding this clonotype: A far larger clone differs by one base, so this is likely a read error. J is TRBJ2-1 and V is TRBV12-3 or TRBV12-4, with D unresolved. This CDR3 region has 14 residues. V was trimmed by 6 bases and J by 10 bases, leaving 19 bases between them. Written as DNA, the CDR3 is TGTGCCAGCAGCCTAGGGCCCGTCTCCTACGAGCAGTTCTTC. Its translation is CASSLGPVSYEQFF.

At least ten counts were recorded for this clonotype. The CDR3 DNA reads TGTGCCAGCAGCCAGGCCCCGACTAGCGGGCTCGCAGGAAATGAGCAGTTCTTC. As protein: CASSQAPTSGLAGNEQFF. The chain couples TRBV3-1 to TRBJ2-1, with TRBD2 matching 10 bases. J gave up 7 bases and V 3 bases, and 15 bases lay outside the gene matches. The V gene's germline CDR1 is LGHDT and CDR2 YNNKEL (reference sequence). CDR3 size: 18 residues.

Ten or more counts support this clonotype. The V call is TRBV18, the J call TRBJ2-7; D call uncertain. Looked up from germline, CDR1 is KGHSH and CDR2 is LQKENI. The V and J ends lost 3 bases and 8 bases respectively, with 8 bases between them. The CDR3 runs 11 residues. The CDR3 loop reads CASSPERKQYF. The CDR3 DNA reads TGTGCCAGCTCACCGGAACGAAAGCAGTACTTC. Based on the CDR3 plus reference TRBV18 and TRBJ2-7, the full variable domain is NAGVMQNPRHLVRRRGQEARLRCSPMKGHSHVYWYRQLPEEGLKFMVYLQKENIIDESGMPKERFSAEFPKEGPSILRIQQVVRGDSAAYFCASSPERKQYFGPGTRLTVT.

The rearrangement links TRBV9 to TRBJ2-3, with 8 bases lining up with TRBD2. The CDR3 runs to 18 residues. Trimming cost V 4 bases and J 0 bases; bases outside gene matches: 13. In germline, CDR1 is SGDLS, CDR2 YYNGEE. CDR3 nucleotides: TGTGCCAGCAGCCCACGGGGTAGCGGGACCGCTAGCACAGATACGCAGTATTTT. Translated: CASSPRGSGTASTDTQYF.

With respect to this clonotype: A much more abundant neighbour one base away suggests this may be a read error. The J gene is TRBJ2-3, the V gene TRBV27; 7 positions match TRBD2. V trimming: 2 bases; J trimming: 4 bases; junction bases outside the gene matches: 9. Per the germline V gene, CDR1 is MNHEY and CDR2 is SMNVEV (reference sequence). The CDR3 contains 16 residues. CDR3 sequence reads: CASSLGASTSADTQYF. DNA for the CDR3: TGTGCCAGCAGTTTAGGGGCGTCTACTAGCGCAGATACGCAGTATTTT.

The chain is built from TRBV5-1 and TRBJ1-2; possible D gene TRBD1, 5 bases. This CDR3 has 15 residues. Germline loops: CDR1 SGHRS, CDR2 YFSETQ. V was shortened by 3 bases and J by 5 bases, with 17 bases between the two germline ends. CDR3 sequence reads: CASSSLGTANYGYTF. CDR3 DNA sequence: TGCGCCAGCAGCTCGCTCGGGACGGCAAATTATGGCTACACCTTC.

This clonotype showed up many times. The chain carries TRBV12-3 or TRBV12-4 and TRBJ1-5, with D unclear. Trimming pared 7 bases from V and 5 bases from J, leaving 18 bases between. The CDR3 loop spans 15 amino acids. The CDR3 loop is CASTQSGPDDQPQHF. The CDR3 nucleotides are TGTGCCAGCACTCAAAGCGGACCGGACGATCAGCCCCAGCATTTT.

The chain carries TRBV13 and TRBJ1-2; D gene uncertain. Germline V gene sequence: CDR1 PRHDT, CDR2 FYEKMQ (reference sequence). There are 15 residues in the CDR3. V gave up 0 bases and J gave up 7 bases, with 15 bases separating them. CDR3 bases: TGTGCCAGCAGCTTAGGAGTATCTGGCGCTTCTGGCTACACCTTC. Translating it yields CASSLGVSGASGYTF. The entire variable domain, with the rest obtained from reference TRBV13 and TRBJ1-2, is as follows: AAGVIQSPRHLIKEKRETATLKCYPIPRHDTVYWYQQGPGQDPQFLISFYEKMQSDKGSIPDRFSAQQFSDYHSELNMSSLELGDSALYFCASSLGVSGASGYTFGSGTRLTVV.

As regards this clonotype: With a much larger clone just one base away, this may be a read error. The V gene is TRBV11-2, the J gene TRBJ1-5; TRBD1 aligns across 10 bases. The CDR3 is 15 residues long. Looked up from germline, CDR1 is SGHAT and CDR2 is FQNNGV. This chain's CDR3 is CASSRTGGGNQSQHF. The CDR3 region has the DNA TGTGCCAGCAGCAGGACAGGGGGGGGCAATCAGTCCCAGCATTTT. The complete variable domain, with remaining parts taken from reference TRBV11-2 and TRBJ1-5, reads EAGVAQSPRYKIIEKRQSVAFWCNPISGHATLYWYQQILGQGPKLLIQFQNNGVVDDSQLPKDRFSAERLKGVDSTLKIQPAKLEDSAVYLCASSRTGGGNQSQHFGDGTRLSIL.

There are many counts of this clonotype. The V call is TRBV3-1, the J call TRBJ2-1; D gene unclear. This CDR3 has 12 residues. Trimming left V 4 bases short and J 9 bases short, with 10 bases between. Germline V gene lookup returns CDR1 LGHDT and CDR2 YNNKEL (reference sequence). The CDR3 DNA reads as TGTGCCAGCAGCCTGGCTCGCGTTGAGCAGTTCTTC. Protein sequence: CASSLARVEQFF.

This clonotype was recorded a few times. This sequence joins TRBV10-3 and TRBJ1-6, with 9 bases lining up with TRBD1. V gave up 6 bases and J gave up 10 bases; unmatched junction bases: 4. Germline V gene data show CDR1 as ENHRY and CDR2 as SYGVKD. The CDR3 length is 13 residues. This CDR3 is CAIRGQGDSPLHF. The DNA of the CDR3 is TGTGCCATCAGGGGACAGGGCGACTCACCCCTCCACTTT.